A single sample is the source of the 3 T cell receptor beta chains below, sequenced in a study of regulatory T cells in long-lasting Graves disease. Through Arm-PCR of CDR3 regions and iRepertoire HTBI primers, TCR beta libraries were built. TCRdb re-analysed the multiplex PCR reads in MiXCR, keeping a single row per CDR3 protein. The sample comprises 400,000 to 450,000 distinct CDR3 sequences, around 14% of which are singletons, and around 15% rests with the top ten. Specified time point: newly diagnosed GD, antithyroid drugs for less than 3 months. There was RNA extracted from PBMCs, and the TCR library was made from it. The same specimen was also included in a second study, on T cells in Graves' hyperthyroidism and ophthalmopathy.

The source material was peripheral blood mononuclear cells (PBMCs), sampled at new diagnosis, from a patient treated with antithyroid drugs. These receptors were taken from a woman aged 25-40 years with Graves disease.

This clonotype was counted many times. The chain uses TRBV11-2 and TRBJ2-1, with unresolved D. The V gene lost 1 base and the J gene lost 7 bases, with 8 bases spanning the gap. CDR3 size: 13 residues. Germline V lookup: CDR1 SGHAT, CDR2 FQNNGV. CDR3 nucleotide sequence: TGTGCCAGCAGCTTAGTACGGTGGAATGAGCAGTTCTTC. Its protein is CASSLVRWNEQFF.

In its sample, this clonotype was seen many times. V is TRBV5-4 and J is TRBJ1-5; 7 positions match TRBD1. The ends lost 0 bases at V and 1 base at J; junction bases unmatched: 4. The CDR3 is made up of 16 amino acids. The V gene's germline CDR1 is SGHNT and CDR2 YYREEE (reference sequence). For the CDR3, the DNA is TGTGCCAGCAGCTTGGGGGGCAGGGGGAGCAATCAGCCCCAGCATTTT. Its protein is CASSLGGRGSNQPQHF.

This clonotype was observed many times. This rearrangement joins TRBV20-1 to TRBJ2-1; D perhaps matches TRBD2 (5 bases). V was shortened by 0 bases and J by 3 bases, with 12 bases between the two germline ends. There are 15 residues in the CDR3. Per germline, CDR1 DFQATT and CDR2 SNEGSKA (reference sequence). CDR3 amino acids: CSARDPRGVYNEQFF. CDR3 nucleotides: TGCAGTGCTAGAGATCCCCGGGGAGTCTACAATGAGCAGTTCTTC.